This entry concerns a single TCR beta chain. This entry comes from a study of T cell responses to AZD1222 COVID-19 vaccine. Trimming shortened V by 0 bases and J by 5 bases, and 10 bases separated the two germline ends. This CDR3 spans 13 amino acids. Looked up from germline, CDR1 is GTSNPN and CDR2 is SVGIG (reference sequence). TCRdb's copy holds only in-frame clones and misses some; the assay was immunoSEQ multiplex PCR. The table has 200,000 or so clones, over 80% seen once. This receptor was identified in an adult in good health. Sequences were derived from peripheral blood, sampled on day 0 of MenACWY control vaccination. The rearrangement uses TRBV30 and TRBJ2-5; no clear D gene. The CDR3 bases are TGTGCCTGGAGTGTAGTCGGTCCCGAGACCCAGTACTTC. Encoded protein: CAWSVVGPETQYF. The full variable domain, rest sourced from reference TRBV30 and TRBJ2-5, is SQTIHQWPATLVQPVGSPLSLECTVEGTSNPNLYWYRQAAGRGLQLLFYSVGIGQISSEVPQNLSASRPQDRQFILSSKKLLLSDSGFYLCAWSVVGPETQYFGPGTRLLVL.